This entry concerns a single T cell receptor beta chain. TCRdb's copy holds only in-frame clones and misses some; the assay was immunoSEQ multiplex PCR. This table holds around 200,000 clones, about four fifths found once. This specimen comes from a study of blood T cell repertoires in COVID-19. This CDR3 region has 15 residues. Germline CDR1 reads SGHRS; CDR2 reads YFSETQ. The J segment lost 6 bases and the V segment lost 0 bases, leaving 5 bases of the junction unmatched. Sequences were obtained from peripheral blood. The V call is TRBV5-1, the J call TRBJ2-1, with 8 bases matching TRBD1. The receptor's source is a woman between 40 and 50 years old with active or convalescent COVID-19. CDR3 bases: TGCGCCAGCAGCTTGGGTGGACAGGGCGGCAATGAGCAGTTCTTC. This encodes CASSLGGQGGNEQFF.